This T cell receptor (beta chain) was recorded in a study of Ad26.COV2.S vaccination and SARS-CoV-2 variants. Study overall: Donor allocation was to the COV1001 Ad26.COV2.S trial arm. Intramuscularly, Ad26.COV2.S was given either once or twice, 56 days apart. Whole-study results and caveats: Measurement of non-spike TCR breadth gave similar results in vaccine and placebo recipients.

V was cut by 5 bases and J by 2 bases, with 3 bases left in between. The CDR3 is 11 amino acids. CDR1 SGHAT and CDR2 FQNNGV come from the germline V gene. On this clone: The antigen is undetermined.

The method was immunoSEQ multiplex PCR; TCRdb's version includes in-frame clones alone and lacks a portion of them. The sample has a few hundred thousand clones; more than 75% are singletons. Indicated treatment: around 19 received Ad26.COV2.S at low or high dose, single or two shots; a few received placebo; per-sample allocation not given. Samples came from day 63 after the first vaccine or placebo injection. Donation was by an adult aged 18-55 years who was in Boston. This material consisted of peripheral blood, taken in a trial of Ad26.COV2.S vaccine versus placebo. The sequence was obtained from a person between 18 and 65 years old who received the Ad26.COV2.S COVID-19 vaccine or a placebo. The chain employs TRBV11-2 and TRBJ2-5, with D unclear. For the CDR3, the DNA is TGTGCCAGCAGCCAACAAGAGACCCAGTACTTC. Amino acid sequence: CASSQQETQYF. Full variable domain (remainder filled in from reference TRBV11-2 and TRBJ2-5): EAGVAQSPRYKIIEKRQSVAFWCNPISGHATLYWYQQILGQGPKLLIQFQNNGVVDDSQLPKDRFSAERLKGVDSTLKIQPAKLEDSAVYLCASSQQETQYFGPGTRLLVL.